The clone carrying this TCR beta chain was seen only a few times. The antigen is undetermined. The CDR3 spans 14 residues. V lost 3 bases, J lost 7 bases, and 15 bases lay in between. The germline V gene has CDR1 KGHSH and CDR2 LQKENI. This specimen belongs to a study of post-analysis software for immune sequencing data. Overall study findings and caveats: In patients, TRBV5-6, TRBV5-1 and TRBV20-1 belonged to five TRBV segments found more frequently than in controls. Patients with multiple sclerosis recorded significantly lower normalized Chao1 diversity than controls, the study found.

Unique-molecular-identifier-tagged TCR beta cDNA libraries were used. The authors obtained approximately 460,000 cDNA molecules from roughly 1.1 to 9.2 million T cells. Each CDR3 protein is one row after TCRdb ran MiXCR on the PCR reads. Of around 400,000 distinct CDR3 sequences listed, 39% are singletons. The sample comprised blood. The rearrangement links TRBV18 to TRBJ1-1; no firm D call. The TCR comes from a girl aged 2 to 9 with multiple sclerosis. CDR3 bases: TGTGCCAGCTCACCCGGACGGACCGCTGTTGAAGCTTTCTTT. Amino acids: CASSPGRTAVEAFF.